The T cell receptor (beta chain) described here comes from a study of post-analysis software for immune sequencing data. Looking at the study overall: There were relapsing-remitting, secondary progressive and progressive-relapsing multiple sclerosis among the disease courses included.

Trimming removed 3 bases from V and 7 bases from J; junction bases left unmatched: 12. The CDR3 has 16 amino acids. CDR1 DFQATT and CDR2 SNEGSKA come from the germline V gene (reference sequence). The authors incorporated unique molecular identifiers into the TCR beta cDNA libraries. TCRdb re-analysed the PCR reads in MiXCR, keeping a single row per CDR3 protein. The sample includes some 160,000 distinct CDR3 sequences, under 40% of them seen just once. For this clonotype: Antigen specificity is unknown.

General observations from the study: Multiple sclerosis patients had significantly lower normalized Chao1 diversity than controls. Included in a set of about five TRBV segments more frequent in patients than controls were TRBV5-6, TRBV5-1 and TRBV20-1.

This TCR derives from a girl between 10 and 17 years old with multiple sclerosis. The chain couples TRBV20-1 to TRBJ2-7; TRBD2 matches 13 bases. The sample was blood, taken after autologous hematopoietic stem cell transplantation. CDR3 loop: CSARKGTSGIYNEQYF. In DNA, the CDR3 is TGCAGTGCTAGGAAGGGGACTAGCGGGATCTACAATGAGCAGTACTTC.